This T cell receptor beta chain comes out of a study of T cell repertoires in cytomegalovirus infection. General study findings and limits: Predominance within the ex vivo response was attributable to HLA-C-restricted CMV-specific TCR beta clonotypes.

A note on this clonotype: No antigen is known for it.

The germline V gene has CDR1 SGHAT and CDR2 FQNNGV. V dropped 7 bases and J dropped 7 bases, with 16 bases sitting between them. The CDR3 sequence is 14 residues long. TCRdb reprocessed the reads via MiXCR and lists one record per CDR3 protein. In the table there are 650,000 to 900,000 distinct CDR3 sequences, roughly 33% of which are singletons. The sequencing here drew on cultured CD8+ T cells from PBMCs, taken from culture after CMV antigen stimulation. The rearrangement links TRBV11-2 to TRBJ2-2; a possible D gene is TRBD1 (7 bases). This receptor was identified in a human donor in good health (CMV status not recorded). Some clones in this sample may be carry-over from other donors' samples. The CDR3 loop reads CASNQDQGGGELFF. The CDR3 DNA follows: TGTGCCAGCAACCAAGATCAGGGGGGCGGGGAGCTGTTTTTT.